These 32 T cell receptor beta chains came from one sample sequenced in a study of T-cell memory formation after mild COVID-19. MiXCR was run by TCRdb on the 5' RACE reads, yielding one entry per CDR3 protein. The sample contains more than 100,000 distinct CDR3 sequences, 15% to 20% of which appear only once. Sequencing was done on a sample of PBMCs or a T cell subset sorted from them (not recorded which). The receptors come from a man between 18 and 35 years old who had mild COVID-19 (a few samples of this study predate the infection). Cell type and time point are not known.

The rearrangement joins TRBV6-5 to TRBJ1-5; D possibly corresponds to TRBD1 (6 bases). Deletions cut 0 bases from V and 6 bases from J, with 12 bases between. Germline CDR1 reads MNHEY; CDR2 reads SVGAGI. CDR3 length: 15 residues. The CDR3 bases are TGTGCCAGCAGTTACTCGAATAGGGGGGGTCAGCCCCAGCATTTT. This encodes CASSYSNRGGQPQHF.

This clonotype has ten or more counts. This rearrangement joins TRBV20-1 to TRBJ1-6, with D tentatively TRBD1 (5 bases). The ends were cut back, 0 bases at V and 9 bases at J, with 15 bases in the middle. Germline CDR1 and CDR2: DFQATT and SNEGSKA (reference sequence). The CDR3 contains 15 residues. CDR3 DNA: TGCAGTGCTAGAGATCCAAGGGCAGGGAGTTCACCCCTCCACTTT. It yields the protein CSARDPRAGSSPLHF.

There are a few counts of this clonotype. The V call is TRBV12-3 or TRBV12-4, the J call TRBJ2-2; D perhaps matches TRBD2 (6 bases). The CDR3 length is 15 residues. V lost 6 bases and J lost 8, with 19 bases in between. This CDR3 reads CASSPGDGVRGELFF. The DNA of the CDR3 is TGTGCCAGCAGCCCGGGGGACGGTGTCCGGGGGGAGCTGTTTTTT.

This clonotype was picked up many times. The chain has TRBV5-1 and TRBJ2-1, with no clear D. The CDR3 totals 17 residues. Germline CDR1 is SGHRS and CDR2 is YFSETQ. V was clipped by 0 bases and J by 0 bases, with 13 bases between them. The CDR3 bases are TGCGCCAGCAGCTTGGGTCCCCCGACGAGCTCCTACAATGAGCAGTTCTTC. Encoded protein: CASSLGPPTSSYNEQFF.

This chain joins TRBV7-9 and TRBJ2-5; 11 nucleotides match TRBD1. The CDR3 is made up of 17 amino acids. Germline assignment: CDR1 SEHNR and CDR2 FQNEAQ (reference sequence). The J segment lost 6 bases and the V segment lost 4 bases, leaving 13 bases of the junction unmatched. CDR3 DNA: TGTGCCAGCAGCTCGACAGGGGGGACAGGGGGTTCGAAGACCCAGTACTTC. Its protein product is CASSSTGGTGGSKTQYF.

This clonotype showed up just a few times. This sequence joins TRBV28 and TRBJ2-2; D is ambiguous. Germline V gene lookup returns CDR1 MDHEN and CDR2 SYDVKM. Trimming removed 7 bases at V and 0 bases at J, with 6 bases between. The CDR3 has 13 residues. The CDR3 region is CASTVPNTGELFF. The CDR3 DNA sequence: TGTGCCAGCACTGTCCCGAACACCGGGGAGCTGTTTTTT.

The J gene is TRBJ2-7, the V gene TRBV2; D may be TRBD1 (5 bases). The V gene's germline CDR1 is SNHLY and CDR2 FYNNEI. CDR3 length: 13 amino acids. V was trimmed by 7 bases and J by 3 bases, leaving 13 bases between them. CDR3 residues: CASTGQGGYEQYF. The CDR3 bases are TGTGCCAGCACGGGCCAGGGTGGCTACGAGCAGTACTTC.

The chain carries TRBV7-2 and TRBJ1-4, with 11 bases that match TRBD1. There are 17 residues in the CDR3. Trimming cost V 0 bases and J 5 bases; bases outside gene matches: 5. Germline CDR1 is SGHTA and CDR2 is FQGNSA. For the CDR3, the DNA is TGTGCCAGCAGCTTAGCCGGGACAGGGGGGGCGAATGAAAAACTGTTTTTT. Residues: CASSLAGTGGANEKLFF.

This clonotype appeared a few times. This chain uses TRBV29-1 with TRBJ1-2; D may be TRBD1 (6 bases). The ends were cut back, 1 base at V and 0 bases at J, with 15 bases in the middle. CDR1 and CDR2 (germline): SQVTM, ANQGSEA. CDR3 length: 16 amino acids. The DNA of the CDR3 is TGCAGCGTTGAAGTGGCTTGGGAGGGGGCTAACTATGGCTACACCTTC. This codes for CSVEVAWEGANYGYTF.

The chain joins TRBV4-3 to TRBJ2-1; maybe TRBD2 (6 bases). Trimming pared 1 base from V and 2 bases from J, leaving 18 bases between. Per the germline V gene, CDR1 is LGHNA and CDR2 is YSLEER. The CDR3 loop spans 18 amino acids. CDR3 bases: TGCGCCAGCAGCCAAGTCACTAGCTTAGCTAGGACCTACAATGAGCAGTTCTTC. It is translated as CASSQVTSLARTYNEQFF.

This clonotype was observed a few times. V gene TRBV5-1 combines with J gene TRBJ2-1; 7 bases agree with TRBD2. CDR3 length: 15 amino acids. CDR1 and CDR2 (germline): SGHRS, YFSETQ. Losses at the gene ends were 0 bases for V and 6 bases for J; bases not matched to a gene: 6. CDR3 in amino acids: CASSLGQGGSNEQFF. The CDR3 region has the DNA TGCGCCAGCAGCTTGGGCCAGGGAGGGAGCAATGAGCAGTTCTTC.

This chain joins TRBV6-2 or TRBV6-3 and TRBJ2-3, with D tentatively TRBD1 (6 bases). Per the germline V gene, CDR1 is MNHEY and CDR2 is SVGEGT. Trimming pared 6 bases from V and 3 bases from J, leaving 10 bases between. The CDR3 runs to 13 residues. This CDR3 is CASRRTATDTQYF. The CDR3 nucleotides read TGTGCCAGCAGGAGGACAGCAACAGATACGCAGTATTTT.

There are a few counts of this clonotype. J is TRBJ2-3 and V is TRBV29-1; D may be TRBD2 (5 bases). The CDR3 covers 11 residues. Germline V gene sequence: CDR1 SQVTM, CDR2 ANQGSEA. Trimming shortened V by 7 bases and J by 5 bases, and 10 bases separated the two germline ends. Written as DNA, the CDR3 is TGCAGCGGACTATCAGGAGATACGCAGTATTTT. This encodes CSGLSGDTQYF.

This clonotype was detected only a few times. The J gene is TRBJ1-2, the V gene TRBV7-2, with TRBD1 as a possible D gene (5 bases). V was shortened by 2 bases and J by 0 bases, with 13 bases between the two germline ends. This CDR3 has 16 residues. Germline CDR1 and CDR2: SGHTA and FQGNSA. Written as DNA, the CDR3 is TGTGCCAGCAGCTTAACCCTGGGGACTCCTAACTATGGCTACACCTTC. It codes for CASSLTLGTPNYGYTF.

This clonotype was seen more than once but under ten times. This chain links TRBV15 with TRBJ1-1; D remains unclear. The CDR3 consists of 14 residues. CDR1 and CDR2 from the germline V gene are LNHNV and YYDKDF (reference sequence). V was clipped by 0 bases and J by 5 bases, with 10 bases between them. CDR3 loop: CATSRDQSQTEAFF. CDR3 bases: TGTGCCACCAGCAGAGACCAGAGTCAAACTGAAGCTTTCTTT.

This clonotype was counted only a few times. The chain carries TRBV18 and TRBJ1-5; 8 bases map to TRBD1. Germline V CDR1 and CDR2: KGHSH, LQKENI. J was trimmed by 9 bases and V by 6 bases; bases with no gene match: 7. CDR3 size: 13 residues. CDR3 sequence reads: CASSPTGDGPQHF. In DNA, the CDR3 is TGTGCCAGCTCCCCGACAGGGGATGGGCCCCAGCATTTT.

The V and J genes are TRBV4-1 and TRBJ1-2; 7 nucleotides agree with TRBD1. The CDR3 covers 20 residues. After removal of 4 bases from V and 0 bases from J, the junction contained 20 bases not matched to a gene. CDR1 is MGHRA, CDR2 YSYEKL, per germline. The CDR3 reads CASSRWKLTRGTRANYGYTF. DNA for the CDR3: TGCGCCAGCAGCCGTTGGAAGCTAACCAGGGGGACTAGAGCTAACTATGGCTACACCTTC.

This clonotype was detected a few times. The chain has TRBV30 and TRBJ1-5, with D possibly matching TRBD1 (6 bases). The CDR3 runs to 15 residues. Germline values: CDR1 GTSNPN, CDR2 SVGIG (reference sequence). Trimming took off 0 bases at V and 3 bases at J, with 12 bases between the two ends. CDR3 amino acids: CAWSVLQGNNQPQHF. The DNA for the CDR3 is TGTGCCTGGAGTGTACTTCAGGGGAACAATCAGCCCCAGCATTTT. Full variable domain (rest looked up from reference TRBV30 and TRBJ1-5): SQTIHQWPATLVQPVGSPLSLECTVEGTSNPNLYWYRQAAGRGLQLLFYSVGIGQISSEVPQNLSASRPQDRQFILSSKKLLLSDSGFYLCAWSVLQGNNQPQHFGDGTRLSIL.

This rearrangement joins TRBV23-1 to TRBJ2-4; 7 positions agree with TRBD2. TRBV23-1 is flagged as an ORF with uncertain function. The CDR3 has 20 amino acids. Losses at the gene ends were 6 bases for V and 0 bases for J; bases not matched to a gene: 20. This CDR3 is CASRPREGTIPYRAKNIQYF. CDR3 coding DNA: TGCGCCAGCAGGCCCAGGGAGGGGACTATCCCTTACCGAGCCAAAAACATTCAGTACTTC.

The V and J genes are TRBV9 and TRBJ2-2; tentatively, D is TRBD1 (6 bases). V lost 4 bases and J lost 3, with 13 bases in between. The CDR3 consists of 15 residues. Per germline, CDR1 SGDLS and CDR2 YYNGEE. CDR3: CASSPYGGDTGELFF. The DNA for the CDR3 is TGTGCCAGCAGCCCGTATGGGGGCGACACCGGGGAGCTGTTTTTT.

This chain links TRBV6-5 with TRBJ2-2, with D perhaps matching TRBD1 or TRBD2 (5 bases each). CDR1 is MNHEY and CDR2 is SVGAGI in the germline V gene. The CDR3 has 15 residues. The V end was cut by 6 bases, the J end by 3 bases, with 14 bases between. The CDR3 spells CASRQRDRDTGELFF. The CDR3 DNA is TGTGCCAGCAGGCAAAGGGACCGCGACACCGGGGAGCTGTTTTTT.

The V and J genes are TRBV5-1 and TRBJ2-7, with TRBD1 matching over 8 bases. CDR3 length: 16 residues. V was clipped by 5 bases and J by 6 bases; unmatched bases: 16. Germline CDR1 SGHRS, CDR2 YFSETQ. CDR3 amino acids: CASRPLIPGQGGEQYV. CDR3 nucleotides: TGCGCCAGCAGACCGCTTATCCCCGGACAGGGAGGCGAGCAGTACGTC.

The rearrangement joins TRBV24-1 to TRBJ2-3, with D perhaps matching TRBD1 (6 bases). The CDR3 runs to 16 residues. V was shortened by 0 bases and J by 5 bases, with 14 bases between the two germline ends. Germline assignment: CDR1 KGHDR and CDR2 SFDVKD. CDR3 bases: TGTGCCACCAGTGATTTGAAGTTTGCAGGGGTAGATACGCAGTATTTT. Amino acid sequence: CATSDLKFAGVDTQYF.

V gene TRBV6-2 or TRBV6-3 combines with J gene TRBJ2-7, with 7 bases that match TRBD1. CDR1 is MNHEY, CDR2 SVGEGT, per germline. Losses at the gene ends were 8 bases for V and 1 base for J; bases not matched to a gene: 8. This CDR3 comprises 14 residues. The CDR3 here is CASLPGGQSYEQYV. The CDR3 DNA follows: TGTGCCAGCCTTCCTGGGGGACAGTCCTACGAGCAGTACGTC.

The CDR3 sequence is CSARVRAFYGYTF. In nucleotides, the CDR3 is TGCAGTGCTAGAGTAAGGGCCTTCTATGGCTACACCTTC. The rearrangement joins TRBV20-1 to TRBJ1-2; D gene unclear. Germline V gives CDR1 DFQATT, CDR2 SNEGSKA (reference sequence). V dropped 1 base and J dropped 4 bases, with 10 bases sitting between them. CDR3 length: 13 residues.

V usage is TRBV7-6 and J usage is TRBJ1-5, with D uncertain. Germline V gene data show CDR1 as SGHVS and CDR2 as FNYEAQ. CDR3 length equals 12 residues. Trimming took off 8 bases at V and 3 bases at J, with 8 bases between the two ends. CDR3 nucleotides: TGTGCCAGCTCACCTCTCAATCAGCCCCAGCATTTT. The encoded protein is CASSPLNQPQHF. The whole variable domain, filled in from reference TRBV7-6 and TRBJ1-5, reads GAGVSQSPRYKVTKRGQDVALRCDPISGHVSLYWYRQALGQGPEFLTYFNYEAQQDKSGLPNDRFSAERPEGSISTLTIQRTEQRDSAMYRCASSPLNQPQHFGDGTRLSIL.

The V and J genes are TRBV10-3 and TRBJ1-2; D is unresolved. V lost 1 base and J 8 bases, leaving 14 bases between the germline ends. Germline CDR1 and CDR2: ENHRY and SYGVKD. The CDR3 length is 14 residues. The CDR3 loop is CAISEYAVVGGYTF. The CDR3 nucleotides are TGTGCCATCAGTGAGTATGCAGTCGTTGGAGGCTACACCTTC.

This rearrangement joins TRBV6-4 to TRBJ2-6, with D perhaps TRBD1 (6 bases). The CDR3 consists of 16 residues. The V end was cut by 6 bases, the J end by 0 bases, with 12 bases between. Germline values: CDR1 MRHNA, CDR2 SNTAGT. CDR3 sequence reads: CASRTADSSGANVLTF. CDR3 sequence (DNA): TGTGCCAGCAGGACAGCGGACAGCTCTGGGGCCAACGTCCTGACTTTC.

This clonotype was seen a handful of times. This chain connects TRBV5-1 to TRBJ2-5; D remains unclear. The V and J ends lost 1 base and 5 bases respectively, with 9 bases between them. Germline V gene data show CDR1 as SGHRS and CDR2 as YFSETQ. The CDR3 runs to 13 residues. The CDR3 coding sequence is TGCGCCAGCAGCTTGTCAGCTCTGGAGACCCAGTACTTC. It translates to CASSLSALETQYF. The variable domain in full, with the rest retrieved from reference TRBV5-1 and TRBJ2-5, is KAGVTQTPRYLIKTRGQQVTLSCSPISGHRSVSWYQQTPGQGLQFLFEYFSETQRNKGNFPGRFSGRQFSNSRSEMNVSTLELGDSALYLCASSLSALETQYFGPGTRLLVL.

The chain employs TRBV3-1 and TRBJ2-1; 8 nucleotides align to TRBD1. This CDR3 is built from 16 residues. V shed 0 bases, J shed 7 bases, and the junction held 8 bases outside the gene matches. CDR1 is LGHDT, CDR2 YNNKEL, per germline (reference sequence). CDR3 region: CASSQDAGTGSNEQFF. The DNA of the CDR3 is TGTGCCAGCAGCCAAGATGCAGGGACAGGCAGTAATGAGCAGTTCTTC.

There are a few counts of this clonotype. The chain is built from TRBV7-2 and TRBJ2-2; tentatively, D is TRBD1 (6 bases). CDR3 length: 15 amino acids. The V end lost 4 bases, the J end lost 3 bases, and 12 bases lay between the germline ends. In germline, CDR1 is SGHTA, CDR2 FQGNSA. The CDR3 DNA reads as TGTGCCAGCAGCTACCAGGGGACGGACACCGGGGAGCTGTTTTTT. Residues: CASSYQGTDTGELFF.

The sample holds a few counts of this clonotype. The chain is built from TRBV10-3 and TRBJ2-3; tentative D call: TRBD1 (7 bases). The V end lost 8 bases, the J end lost 2 bases, and 11 bases lay between the germline ends. The CDR3 is 13 amino acids. Germline V gene data show CDR1 as ENHRY and CDR2 as SYGVKD. In nucleotides, the CDR3 is TGTGCCATCTCAGGGGGGTACACAGATACGCAGTATTTT. Translated, it gives CAISGGYTDTQYF.